These 17 T cell receptor beta chains came from one sample sequenced in a study of T cells in localized non-small cell lung cancer. Here immunoSEQ multiplex PCR was the method, and the copy in TCRdb shows in-frame clones only, minus some. The sample consists of tens of thousands of clones, about 87% of them appearing once. Here the sequenced sample was peripheral blood, taken before any cancer treatment. All receptors come from a man aged 35 to 70 with stage I squamous cell lung carcinoma.

This chain joins TRBV27 and TRBJ2-7; 8 nucleotides agree with TRBD1. This CDR3 is 14 amino acids long. CDR1 and CDR2 (germline): MNHEY, SMNVEV (reference sequence). J was trimmed by 6 bases and V by 7 bases; bases with no gene match: 11. The CDR3 is CASKQDRGSGEQYF. As DNA, the CDR3 is TGTGCCAGCAAACAAGACAGGGGATCCGGCGAGCAGTACTTC.

The rearrangement joins TRBV11-2 to TRBJ2-7; a possible D gene is TRBD2 (6 bases). Germline V CDR1 and CDR2: SGHAT, FQNNGV. The V end was cut by 7 bases, the J end by 6 bases, with 13 bases between. This CDR3 is 12 amino acids long. The DNA for the CDR3 is TGTGCCAGCACCGGACTAACGGGCGAGCAGTACTTC. Encoded protein: CASTGLTGEQYF.

V usage is TRBV6-5 and J usage is TRBJ2-1; TRBD1 agrees at 7 bases. The CDR3 covers 16 residues. The V and J ends lost 0 bases and 7 bases, in that order; junction bases with no gene match: 9. The germline gives CDR1 MNHEY, CDR2 SVGAGI. The CDR3 loop is CASSYSSTGARNEQFF. CDR3 bases: TGTGCCAGCAGTTACTCGAGTACAGGGGCGAGGAATGAGCAGTTCTTC.

The chain links TRBV5-8 to TRBJ2-7, with D uncertain. The length of the CDR3 is 12 residues. The V gene's germline CDR1 is SGHTS and CDR2 YDEGEE. V was clipped by 4 bases and J by 3 bases, with 8 bases between them. The CDR3 DNA is TGTGCCAGCAGCCCTCAAGACTACGAGCAGTACTTC. Encoded protein: CASSPQDYEQYF.

This chain connects TRBV25-1 to TRBJ2-7; D is uncertain. V lost 0 bases and J 5 bases, leaving 17 bases between the germline ends. Per the germline V gene, CDR1 is MGHDK and CDR2 is SYGVNS. CDR3 length: 16 residues. Here the CDR3 reads CASSEYTRSPGDEQYF. The CDR3 region has the DNA TGTGCCAGCAGTGAATATACGCGTTCACCTGGGGACGAGCAGTACTTC.

The CDR3 bases are TGTGCCAGCAGCTCGGGACTAGGTGGGGATACGCAGTATTTT. This sequence encodes CASSSGLGGDTQYF. The V and J genes are TRBV7-9 and TRBJ2-3; 8 bases map to TRBD2. The CDR3 sequence is 14 residues long. Germline V gene lookup returns CDR1 SEHNR and CDR2 FQNEAQ (reference sequence). Trimming cost V 4 bases and J 6 bases; bases outside gene matches: 6.

This clone was observed once. The chain joins TRBV28 to TRBJ2-7, with D possibly being TRBD1 (5 bases). This CDR3 has 13 amino acids. Trimming removed 8 bases at V and 2 bases at J, with 13 bases between. Germline CDR1 reads MDHEN; CDR2 reads SYDVKM. The CDR3 nucleotides read TGTGCCAGCTTTAGGACATATCCCTACGAGCAGTACTTC. Amino acids: CASFRTYPYEQYF.

This clone was detected once. This chain connects TRBV10-3 to TRBJ2-6; TRBD1 or TRBD2 may be the D gene (5 bases each). Germline V gene lookup returns CDR1 ENHRY and CDR2 SYGVKD. V lost 6 bases and J lost 0, with 9 bases in between. The length of the CDR3 is 15 residues. Written as DNA, the CDR3 is TGTGCCATCAGAAGGGACCCCTCTGGGGCCAACGTCCTGACTTTC. As protein: CAIRRDPSGANVLTF.

This rearrangement joins TRBV6-5 to TRBJ1-6, with D possibly being TRBD1 (5 bases). The CDR3 consists of 15 residues. Trimming removed 1 base from V and 7 bases from J, with 11 bases in between. CDR1 and CDR2 from the germline V gene are MNHEY and SVGAGI. This CDR3 is CASSYWAGRNSPLHF. The CDR3 nucleotides are TGTGCCAGCAGTTACTGGGCAGGGCGAAATTCACCCCTCCACTTT.

The rearrangement links TRBV7-2 to TRBJ1-2; perhaps TRBD1 as D (6 bases). CDR3 length: 15 amino acids. Trimming cost V 0 bases and J 4 bases, with 12 bases left between them. In germline, CDR1 is SGHTA, CDR2 FQGNSA. The CDR3 DNA follows: TGTGCCAGCAGCTTAGCCATCGGGACACCCTATGGCTACACCTTC. This translates into CASSLAIGTPYGYTF.

J is TRBJ1-5 and V is TRBV6-1, with D tentatively TRBD1 (5 bases). The CDR3 length is 15 residues. The germline CDR1 and CDR2 sequences are MNHNS and SASEGT. V was trimmed by 4 bases and J by 3 bases, leaving 13 bases between them. The CDR3 loop reads CASSGGRTSNQPQHF. The CDR3 DNA is TGTGCCAGCAGTGGGGGACGTACGTCCAATCAGCCCCAGCATTTT.

This chain joins TRBV21-1 and TRBJ1-5; the listed D gene, TRBD1, was not tested against the DNA. TRBV21-1 is a known pseudogene. The CDR3 is 14 residues long. CDR3 protein: CASSKGAGGQPQHF. The CDR3 nucleotides are TGTGCCAGCAGCAAAGGGGCAGGGGGTCAGCCCCAGCATTTT.

The chain uses TRBV6-6 and TRBJ2-7; 7 bases match TRBD2. CDR1 is MNHNY and CDR2 is SVGAGI in the germline V gene (reference sequence). J gave up 0 bases and V 2 bases, and 7 bases lay outside the gene matches. The CDR3 extends over 16 amino acids. The CDR3: CASSYGASGNSYEQYF. CDR3 sequence (DNA): TGTGCCAGCAGTTACGGGGCAAGCGGGAACTCCTACGAGCAGTACTTC.

The J gene is TRBJ1-5, the V gene TRBV4-1, with D maybe TRBD1 (6 bases). Trimming cost V 3 bases and J 5 bases, with 8 bases left between them. The CDR3 loop spans 13 amino acids. Germline CDR1 reads MGHRA; CDR2 reads YSYEKL. DNA for the CDR3: TGCGCCAGCAGCCAGGACAGCGATCAGCCCCAGCATTTT. It is translated as CASSQDSDQPQHF.

The chain joins TRBV14 to TRBJ2-3; possibly TRBD1 for D (5 bases). V was pared by 4 bases and J by 2 bases, with 10 bases between. The germline CDR1 and CDR2 sequences are SGHDN and FVKESK. This CDR3 has 14 amino acids. CDR3 nucleotides: TGTGCCAGCAGCCGCAGGGTATTCACAGATACGCAGTATTTT. Its translation: CASSRRVFTDTQYF.

This clone was observed a handful of times. The chain uses TRBV7-2 and TRBJ2-1; D ambiguous. Trimming took 5 bases from V and 9 from J, leaving 20 bases between them. The CDR3 contains 15 residues. Germline V gene lookup returns CDR1 SGHTA and CDR2 FQGNSA. CDR3 coding DNA: TGTGCCAGCAGCGTGGTCGGAGCCTGGGAAGGTGAGCAGTTCTTC. This encodes CASSVVGAWEGEQFF.

The chain employs TRBV5-5 and TRBJ2-7, with D uncertain. This CDR3 spans 16 amino acids. The germline V gene encodes CDR1 SGHKS and CDR2 YYEKEE (reference sequence). V was pared by 4 bases and J by 2 bases, with 19 bases between. The CDR3 spells CASSPRVVATAYEQYF. The CDR3 coding sequence is TGTGCCAGCAGCCCTCGAGTAGTAGCAACTGCCTACGAGCAGTACTTC.